These 26 T cell receptor beta chains were all obtained from the same sample, sequenced in a study of cytomegalovirus exposure and HLA in healthy donors. In the PCR, 60 Vbeta and 13 Jbeta primers were used. This table comes from immunoSEQ multiplex PCR, and its TCRdb copy is limited to in-frame clones, with some not included. The repertoire includes some 220,000 clones, about three quarters of them detected once, and about 0.45% sits in the top ten. What was sequenced was PBMCs. Every receptor here comes from a boy younger than 18 in good health and CMV-seronegative.

In its sample, this clone was seen once. The CDR3 DNA is TGTGCCAGCAGCTTACAGACAGGGGGCGTTCGGGGCTACACCTTC. Translation: CASSLQTGGVRGYTF. The chain has TRBV5-5 and TRBJ1-2; 10 bases line up with TRBD1. V lost 2 bases and J lost 8; bases outside the gene matches: 9. Per germline, CDR1 SGHKS and CDR2 YYEKEE (reference sequence). The CDR3 consists of 15 residues.

The chain has TRBV5-8 and TRBJ2-3, with 8 nucleotides matching TRBD1. This CDR3 region has 17 residues. Germline CDR1 reads SGHTS; CDR2 reads YDEGEE. Trimming took 4 bases from V and 0 from J; bases not matched to a gene: 10. The CDR3 DNA sequence: TGTGCCAGCAGCCGACAGGGGCAACTTTCTAGCACAGATACGCAGTATTTT. It yields the protein CASSRQGQLSSTDTQYF.

This chain uses TRBV5-6 with TRBJ2-6; a weak D match, TRBD2 (6 bases). Trimming stripped 5 bases from V and 2 bases from J, with 20 bases between. This CDR3 spans 18 amino acids. Looked up from germline, CDR1 is SGHDT and CDR2 is YYEEEE. The CDR3 nucleotides are TGTGCCAGCAGGCGGGATTTGTCGAGTGCAACTGGGGCCAACGTCCTGACTTTC. It yields the protein CASRRDLSSATGANVLTF. The whole variable domain, remainder taken from reference TRBV5-6 and TRBJ2-6, is DAGVTQSPTHLIKTRGQQVTLRCSPKSGHDTVSWYQQALGQGPQFIFQYYEEEERQRGNFPDRFSGHQFPNYSSELNVNALLLGDSALYLCASRRDLSSATGANVLTFGAGSRLTVL.

This chain uses TRBV6-1 with TRBJ1-2; D perhaps matches TRBD1 (6 bases). V dropped 6 bases and J dropped 2 bases, with 16 bases sitting between them. Germline V gene lookup returns CDR1 MNHNS and CDR2 SASEGT. The CDR3 has 15 amino acids. CDR3 sequence reads: CASSPAGTLNYGYTF. The CDR3 DNA is TGTGCCAGCAGCCCCGCCGGGACACTGAACTATGGCTACACCTTC.

This sequence joins TRBV7-2 and TRBJ2-2, with 8 bases lining up with TRBD2. Germline V lookup: CDR1 SGHTA, CDR2 FQGNSA. Trimming at V came to 2 bases and at J to 7 bases, leaving 6 bases not matched to a gene. The CDR3 contains 15 residues. CDR3 region: CASSLYPGGGGELFF. The CDR3 DNA is TGTGCCAGCAGCTTATATCCCGGGGGGGGCGGGGAGCTGTTTTTT.

The genes are TRBV2 and TRBJ2-3; TRBD2 matches 7 bases. The CDR3 sequence is 15 residues long. The germline gives CDR1 SNHLY, CDR2 FYNNEI. V was clipped by 6 bases and J by 1 base; unmatched bases: 7. CDR3 DNA sequence: TGTGCCAGCAGGGCGACTAGCTCGGGCACAGATACGCAGTATTTT. It encodes CASRATSSGTDTQYF.

The gene calls are TRBV5-6 and TRBJ1-5; 10 nucleotides align to TRBD1. CDR3 size: 18 residues. Germline V gives CDR1 SGHDT, CDR2 YYEEEE. Trimming cost V 2 bases and J 0 bases; bases outside gene matches: 8. DNA for the CDR3: TGTGCCAGCAGCTTAACCGGGACAGGGGATTATAGCAATCAGCCCCAGCATTTT. Translated: CASSLTGTGDYSNQPQHF.

This rearrangement joins TRBV11-2 to TRBJ2-1, with 11 nucleotides matching TRBD2. Germline V gene lookup returns CDR1 SGHAT and CDR2 FQNNGV. The CDR3 is 15 residues long. V lost 5 bases and J lost 4; bases outside the gene matches: 4. The CDR3 sequence: CASSLLAGGYNEQFF. In DNA, the CDR3 is TGTGCCAGCAGCCTATTAGCGGGGGGGTACAATGAGCAGTTCTTC.

V and J are TRBV19 and TRBJ1-5; D is ambiguous. Germline-derived CDR1 and CDR2 are LNHDA and SQIVND (reference sequence). This CDR3 contains 13 residues. V lost 5 bases and J 7 bases, leaving 12 bases between the germline ends. CDR3 in amino acids: CASSPGKKQPQHF. CDR3 DNA: TGTGCCAGTAGTCCGGGAAAAAAGCAGCCCCAGCATTTT.

This chain connects TRBV6-5 to TRBJ1-4, with 9 bases fitting TRBD1. Trimming at V came to 6 bases and at J to 10 bases, leaving 9 bases not matched to a gene. Per the germline V gene, CDR1 is MNHEY and CDR2 is SVGAGI. This CDR3 region has 14 residues. CDR3 nucleotide sequence: TGTGCCAGCAGCCAGGACAGGGGAGGGAGAAAACTGTTTTTT. The encoded protein is CASSQDRGGRKLFF.

The V call is TRBV27, the J call TRBJ1-5, with D uncertain. CDR1 is MNHEY and CDR2 is SMNVEV in the germline V gene (reference sequence). There are 13 residues in the CDR3. Deletions cut 3 bases from V and 3 bases from J, with 6 bases between. CDR3 coding DNA: TGTGCCAGCAGTTTGAGGCTCAATCAGCCCCAGCATTTT. Protein: CASSLRLNQPQHF.

This chain links TRBV10-3 with TRBJ2-3; D is possibly TRBD2 (6 bases). This CDR3 is built from 15 residues. Germline assignment: CDR1 ENHRY and CDR2 SYGVKD. V lost 6 bases to trimming and J lost 1 base, with 14 bases between them. CDR3 in DNA: TGTGCCATCAGGGACCACGGGACTGGCACAGATACGCAGTATTTT. Encoded protein: CAIRDHGTGTDTQYF.

This chain links TRBV14 with TRBJ1-1; D is perhaps TRBD1 (5 bases). The CDR3 length is 15 residues. The germline V gene has CDR1 SGHDN and CDR2 FVKESK. The V and J ends lost 2 bases and 6 bases respectively, with 16 bases between them. This CDR3 is CASSQWPGVRAEAFF. The CDR3 coding sequence is TGTGCCAGCAGCCAATGGCCGGGGGTTCGCGCTGAAGCTTTCTTT. Supplemented by reference TRBV14 and TRBJ1-1, the full variable domain reads EAGVTQFPSHSVIEKGQTVTLRCDPISGHDNLYWYRRVMGKEIKFLLHFVKESKQDESGMPNNRFLAERTGGTYSTLKVQPAELEDSGVYFCASSQWPGVRAEAFFGQGTRLTVV.

Turning to this clone: Germline and junction disagree at one end, which may indicate a read error. The CDR3 coding sequence is TGTGCCAGCTCCCCACGGGGCCTGAGCACCGGGGAGCTGTTTTTT. It translates to CASSPRGLSTGELFF. The J gene is TRBJ2-2, the V gene TRBV18; D possibly matches TRBD1 or TRBD2 (5 bases each). CDR1 and CDR2 from the germline V gene are KGHSH and LQKENI. This CDR3 spans 15 amino acids.

The chain has TRBV7-8 and TRBJ2-2, with a tentative D call TRBD2 (5 bases). The CDR3 has 13 residues. Trimming cost V 5 bases and J 13 bases, with 17 bases left between them. The V gene's germline CDR1 is SGHVS and CDR2 FQNEAQ. The CDR3 region is CASSRGSRGVLFF. CDR3 coding DNA: TGTGCCAGCAGCCGCGGGTCCCGGGGTGTGCTGTTTTTT.

This clone was detected once. The genes are TRBV11-1 and TRBJ2-7; TRBD1 matches at 8 bases. Germline CDR1 reads SGHAT; CDR2 reads FQDESV (reference sequence). With 5 bases clipped from V and 6 bases from J, the junction kept 3 bases outside the gene matches. The CDR3 extends over 12 amino acids. CDR3 DNA: TGTGCCAGCAGCGCAGGGACAGGCGAGCAGTACTTC. Protein: CASSAGTGEQYF.

This clone was seen a single time. This chain joins TRBV29-1 and TRBJ1-1; TRBD1 matches at 9 bases. CDR1 is SQVTM, CDR2 ANQGSEA, per germline. V lost 4 bases, J lost 7 bases, and 7 bases stayed unmatched. The CDR3 has 13 residues. For the CDR3, the DNA is TGCAGCGTTGTTAGGACAGGGGAAGGTGAAGCTTTCTTT. Translation gives CSVVRTGEGEAFF.

A few counts support this clone. The rearrangement links TRBV5-1 to TRBJ1-1; no reliable D call. This CDR3 has 14 amino acids. Between the trimmed V and J ends, which lost 5 bases and 4 bases, there was a span of 15 bases. Germline CDR1 and CDR2: SGHRS and YFSETQ. Here the CDR3 reads CASRIGSTSTEAFF. DNA for the CDR3: TGCGCCAGCAGGATCGGGAGCACAAGCACTGAAGCTTTCTTT.

This rearrangement joins TRBV19 to TRBJ2-7; D gene ambiguous. There are 12 residues in the CDR3. Germline CDR1 reads LNHDA; CDR2 reads SQIVND (reference sequence). V lost 2 bases, J lost 6 bases, and 8 bases lay in between. This CDR3 is CASSIRVSEQYF. Written as DNA, the CDR3 is TGTGCCAGTAGTATACGGGTCAGCGAGCAGTACTTC.

The chain uses TRBV7-6 and TRBJ2-2, with TRBD1 matching over 7 bases. V gave up 3 bases and J gave up 2 bases; unmatched junction bases: 9. The germline CDR1 and CDR2 sequences are SGHVS and FNYEAQ. This CDR3 is 17 amino acids long. DNA for the CDR3: TGTGCCAGCAGCTTGGTTAAAGGGGGCCCCAACACCGGGGAGCTGTTTTTT. Translation: CASSLVKGGPNTGELFF.

V gene TRBV19 combines with J gene TRBJ2-7, with D perhaps TRBD1 (6 bases). This CDR3 contains 14 residues. Trimming took 6 bases from V and 1 from J, leaving 13 bases between them. Germline lookup yields CDR1 LNHDA and CDR2 SQIVND (reference sequence). The CDR3 protein is CASRPLGQSYEQYF. CDR3 coding DNA: TGTGCCAGTAGACCCCTAGGACAGTCCTACGAGCAGTACTTC.

The genes are TRBV11-3 and TRBJ2-1; 7 nucleotides agree with TRBD2. The ends lost 0 bases at V and 6 bases at J; junction bases unmatched: 17. Germline V lookup: CDR1 SGHNT, CDR2 YENEEA. The CDR3 runs to 19 residues. The CDR3 is CASSLDIARLAGEGNEQFF. The CDR3 bases are TGTGCCAGCAGCTTAGATATTGCCCGACTAGCCGGGGAGGGCAATGAGCAGTTCTTC. The full variable domain, completed using reference TRBV11-3 and TRBJ2-1, is EAGVVQSPRYKIIEKKQPVAFWCNPISGHNTLYWYLQNLGQGPELLIRYENEEAVDDSQLPKDRFSAERLKGVDSTLKIQPAELGDSAVYLCASSLDIARLAGEGNEQFFGPGTRLTVL.

This clone has a handful of counts. The V call is TRBV5-6, the J call TRBJ2-3; TRBD2 matches 7 bases. CDR1 and CDR2 (germline): SGHDT, YYEEEE. Germline trimming cut 2 bases from V and 2 bases from J; bases unmatched to any gene: 5. This CDR3 contains 15 residues. The CDR3 DNA sequence: TGTGCCAGCAGCTTCGGGGGGTTAATCACAGATACGCAGTATTTT. Its protein is CASSFGGLITDTQYF.

This clone was seen a handful of times. This sequence joins TRBV5-1 and TRBJ2-1; TRBD1 is a possible D gene (6 bases). Germline V gene lookup returns CDR1 SGHRS and CDR2 YFSETQ. The germline V and J ends were trimmed by 4 bases and 7 bases, with 21 bases remaining between them. The CDR3 contains 16 residues. CDR3 protein: CASSAGGQGGQNEQFF. The CDR3 DNA sequence: TGCGCCAGCAGCGCGGGCGGGCAAGGGGGTCAAAATGAGCAGTTCTTC.

This chain connects TRBV6-1 to TRBJ1-4; D possibly corresponds to TRBD1 (6 bases). Germline CDR1 is MNHNS and CDR2 is SASEGT. The CDR3 loop spans 15 amino acids. With 7 bases removed from V and 10 bases from J, the gap between germline ends came to 22 bases. In DNA form, the CDR3 reads TGTGCCAGCATAAGGGGGGGCGGCGGTTTTGGAAAACTGTTTTTT. Amino acids: CASIRGGGGFGKLFF.

The genes are TRBV30 and TRBJ2-7; D gene unclear. V was pared by 5 bases and J by 2 bases, with 10 bases between. The CDR3 is 12 residues long. CDR1 GTSNPN and CDR2 SVGIG come from the germline V gene (reference sequence). CDR3 sequence (DNA): TGTGCCTGGCCTTGGGCCACCTACGAGCAGTACTTC. Encoded protein: CAWPWATYEQYF.